The 29 T cell receptor beta chains reported below all come from one sample, sequenced in a study of neurological immune-mediated disorders. Time point reported: longitudinal time-point 2. TCRdb fed the 5' RACE reads into MiXCR, producing one record per CDR3 protein. Among fewer than 40,000 distinct CDR3 sequences listed, approximately 13% were seen once. The sequencing input was PBMCs. The receptors shown here come from a woman aged 40 to 49 in good health.

This clonotype was recorded at least ten times. The genes are TRBV27 and TRBJ1-1; D not certain. The CDR3 spans 14 residues. Trimming pared 6 bases from V and 0 bases from J, leaving 11 bases between. CDR1 is MNHEY, CDR2 SMNVEV, per germline (reference sequence). The CDR3: CASRPPHMNTEAFF. CDR3 bases: TGTGCCAGCAGGCCTCCCCATATGAACACTGAAGCTTTCTTT.

This clonotype has ten or more counts. The genes are TRBV15 and TRBJ1-5; a weak D match, TRBD1 (6 bases). Between the trimmed V and J ends, which lost 5 bases and 9 bases, there was a span of 17 bases. The CDR3 runs to 14 residues. Germline V CDR1 and CDR2: LNHNV, YYDKDF (reference sequence). Here the CDR3 DNA reads TGTGCCACCAGCGGGGCGGGGGCGTTGAGGCCCCAGCATTTT. It translates to CATSGAGALRPQHF.

This clonotype was observed a few times. V is TRBV9 and J is TRBJ1-2; 9 positions match TRBD1. This CDR3 spans 14 amino acids. Germline V CDR1 and CDR2: SGDLS, YYNGEE. The V and J ends lost 3 bases and 10 bases, in that order; junction bases with no gene match: 10. The CDR3: CASSASTGGRNYTF. CDR3 bases: TGTGCCAGCAGCGCCAGTACAGGGGGCAGAAACTACACCTTC.

This clonotype occurred many times. The J gene is TRBJ2-1, the V gene TRBV20-1, with TRBD2 matching over 9 bases. The CDR3 sequence is 17 residues long. V lost 4 bases to trimming and J lost 10 bases; unmatched junction nucleotides: 20. Germline values: CDR1 DFQATT, CDR2 SNEGSKA (reference sequence). CDR3 in amino acids: CSATGRSSAGGLGEQFF. Here the CDR3 DNA reads TGCAGTGCTACCGGAAGGAGTTCGGCGGGAGGGCTAGGCGAGCAGTTCTTC.

V gene TRBV29-1 combines with J gene TRBJ2-1; 10 bases align to TRBD1. The germline gives CDR1 SQVTM, CDR2 ANQGSEA. This CDR3 comprises 18 residues. V shed 4 bases and J 1 base; nucleotides not matched to a gene: 13. The DNA for the CDR3 is TGCAGCGTTGGCTCGTACGCCAGGACAGGGGGGTCCTACAATGAGCAGTTCTTC. Residues: CSVGSYARTGGSYNEQFF.

In this sample, this clonotype turned up many times. J is TRBJ1-2 and V is TRBV5-5; the match to TRBD1 covers 8 bases. From germline, CDR1 is SGHKS and CDR2 YYEKEE (reference sequence). The CDR3 loop spans 15 amino acids. The ends lost 6 bases at V and 0 bases at J; junction bases unmatched: 7. This chain's CDR3 is CASTPETGANYGYTF. The CDR3 region has the DNA TGTGCCAGCACCCCAGAGACAGGGGCTAACTATGGCTACACCTTC.

By proportion, this clonotype is medium-sized (0.01 to 0.1%). This chain joins TRBV2 and TRBJ2-5; the D call may be TRBD1 or TRBD2 (5 bases each). This CDR3 has 14 amino acids. Germline assignment: CDR1 SNHLY and CDR2 FYNNEI. V was clipped by 4 bases and J by 2 bases, with 11 bases between them. CDR3 coding DNA: TGTGCCAGCAGTGGACGGGGCAGTCAAGAGACCCAGTACTTC. Encoded protein: CASSGRGSQETQYF.

The table lists this clonotype with many counts. The V gene is TRBV18, the J gene TRBJ1-1; D unresolved. Germline-derived CDR1 and CDR2 are KGHSH and LQKENI. The CDR3 consists of 13 residues. V lost 3 bases and J lost 1, with 6 bases in between. DNA of the CDR3: TGTGCCAGCTCACCGCCGACGAACACTGAAGCTTTCTTT. This gives the protein CASSPPTNTEAFF.

This clonotype was counted at least ten times. The J gene is TRBJ2-7, the V gene TRBV6-2 or TRBV6-3; maybe TRBD1 (6 bases). The germline V gene encodes CDR1 MNHEY and CDR2 SVGEGT. This CDR3 has 12 amino acids. With 10 bases removed from V and 4 bases from J, the gap between germline ends came to 14 bases. CDR3: CATAGAAYEQYF. Here the CDR3 DNA reads TGTGCCACCGCAGGGGCGGCGTACGAGCAGTACTTC.

There are many counts of this clonotype. This chain links TRBV10-3 with TRBJ2-5, with D unclear. The CDR3 length is 14 residues. Trimming pared 0 bases from V and 5 bases from J, leaving 10 bases between. Germline V CDR1 and CDR2: ENHRY, SYGVKD. The CDR3 coding sequence is TGTGCCATCAGTGAGTCGACTGGGGTCGAGACCCAGTACTTC. This translates into CAISESTGVETQYF.

This clonotype was recorded many times. The genes are TRBV5-6 and TRBJ2-7; D is unresolved. Deletions cut 2 bases from V and 1 base from J, with 7 bases between. This CDR3 has 13 amino acids. In germline, CDR1 is SGHDT, CDR2 YYEEEE. CDR3: CASSFEGSYEQYF. DNA for the CDR3: TGTGCCAGCAGCTTTGAAGGATCCTACGAGCAGTACTTC.

The chain combines TRBV20-1 with TRBJ1-2, with D unresolved. The CDR3 runs 11 residues. Deletions cut 4 bases from V and 3 bases from J, with 6 bases between. Germline-derived CDR1 and CDR2 are DFQATT and SNEGSKA (reference sequence). The chain's CDR3 is CSATDDYGYTF. In DNA form, the CDR3 reads TGCAGTGCTACGGACGACTATGGCTACACCTTC.

Ten or more counts support this clonotype. The limits of the CDR3 on the DNA are not certain, so only TCRdb's listed CDR3 is given. This chain connects TRBV14 to TRBJ1-2; TRBD1, the table's D call, was not compared with the DNA. The V gene's germline CDR1 is SGHDN and CDR2 FVKESK. The CDR3 is 15 residues long, ends included. CDR3 region: CASSQVWGTGAPQTF.

This clonotype was seen repeatedly, ten times or more. Here the CDR3 DNA reads TGCAGTGCTGCGGGACTAGCGGGAGAAACGCAGTATTTT. Protein product: CSAAGLAGETQYF. V usage is TRBV20-1 and J usage is TRBJ2-3; 14 bases match TRBD2. The V gene end was trimmed by 5 bases and the J gene end by 9 bases; junction bases not matched to a gene: 4. Germline values: CDR1 DFQATT, CDR2 SNEGSKA (reference sequence). The CDR3 totals 13 residues.

Of note for this clonotype: At one boundary the junction diverges from the germline segment, which might be a read error. The V call is TRBV5-1, the J call TRBJ2-1, with D tentatively TRBD2 (6 bases). This CDR3 is 15 amino acids long. Germline CDR1 is SGHRS and CDR2 is YFSETQ. CDR3 nucleotide sequence: TGCACCAGCAGCCCGCCTATCGGGGGTGACAATGAGCAGTTCTTC. Amino acid sequence: CTSSPPIGGDNEQFF.

The V call is TRBV9, the J call TRBJ1-1, with 12 bases fitting TRBD1. Unmatched junction bases numbered 3, after V lost 2 bases and J lost 1 base. This CDR3 is 16 amino acids long. Germline V gene lookup returns CDR1 SGDLS and CDR2 YYNGEE. The CDR3 DNA sequence: TGTGCCAGCAGCGTTGGGACAGGGGGCTGGAACACTGAAGCTTTCTTT. As protein: CASSVGTGGWNTEAFF.

This clonotype was counted a few times. The chain employs TRBV9 and TRBJ2-3, with 8 bases fitting TRBD2. V lost 0 bases to trimming and J lost 4 bases; unmatched junction nucleotides: 10. The CDR3 length is 17 residues. In germline, CDR1 is SGDLS, CDR2 YYNGEE. DNA for the CDR3: TGTGCCAGCAGCGTAGGTGGATTAGCGGGGAGGTCAGATACGCAGTATTTT. It is translated as CASSVGGLAGRSDTQYF.

This clonotype was counted at least ten times. This chain links TRBV5-1 with TRBJ2-3; no clear D gene. V lost 4 bases and J lost 0, with 9 bases in between. The CDR3 has 14 amino acids. Germline-derived CDR1 and CDR2 are SGHRS and YFSETQ. DNA of the CDR3: TGCGCCAGCAGCCCGGACGCTAGCACAGATACGCAGTATTTT. It is translated as CASSPDASTDTQYF. Filled out from reference TRBV5-1 and TRBJ2-3, the complete variable domain reads KAGVTQTPRYLIKTRGQQVTLSCSPISGHRSVSWYQQTPGQGLQFLFEYFSETQRNKGNFPGRFSGRQFSNSRSEMNVSTLELGDSALYLCASSPDASTDTQYFGPGTRLTVL.

This clonotype was counted many times. The V and J genes are TRBV12-3 or TRBV12-4 and TRBJ1-6; D uncertain. The CDR3 loop spans 14 amino acids. The V end lost 3 bases, the J end lost 8 bases, and 11 bases lay between the germline ends. CDR3 sequence: CASSLGSFDSPLHF. The CDR3 region has the DNA TGTGCCAGCAGTTTGGGCAGTTTTGATTCACCCCTCCACTTT.

This clonotype was observed a single time. In nucleotides, the CDR3 is TGTGCCAGCAGCAGAGGTCAAGCGGGGGGGCCGTACGAGCAGTACTTC. It is translated as CASSRGQAGGPYEQYF. The chain uses TRBV7-9 and TRBJ2-7, with TRBD2 matching over 10 bases. This CDR3 has 16 amino acids. The V segment lost 5 bases and the J segment 4 bases; nucleotides outside the gene matches: 11. The germline gives CDR1 SEHNR, CDR2 FQNEAQ (reference sequence).

This clonotype was observed at least ten times. The chain combines TRBV15 with TRBJ2-7; D not resolved. CDR1 and CDR2 (germline): LNHNV, YYDKDF (reference sequence). The CDR3 spans 15 residues. V lost 3 bases, J lost 0 bases, and 12 bases lay in between. The CDR3: CATSSIRRSSYEQYF. The CDR3, as DNA: TGTGCCACCAGCAGTATTCGCCGTAGCTCCTACGAGCAGTACTTC.

This clonotype occurred once. The chain carries TRBV7-2 and TRBJ2-1; 10 nucleotides line up with TRBD2. This CDR3 has 15 residues. Germline V gene sequence: CDR1 SGHTA, CDR2 FQGNSA. Trimming at V came to 3 bases and at J to 2 bases, leaving 1 base not matched to a gene. The CDR3 reads CASSFTSGTYNEQFF. As DNA, the CDR3 is TGTGCCAGCAGCTTTACTAGCGGGACCTACAATGAGCAGTTCTTC.

This clonotype occurred many times. This chain connects TRBV5-1 to TRBJ1-1, with a weak D call TRBD1 (5 bases). There are 15 residues in the CDR3. Germline loops: CDR1 SGHRS, CDR2 YFSETQ. Between the trimmed V and J ends, which lost 0 bases and 1 base, there was a span of 10 bases. The CDR3 is CASSLEAGGNTEAFF. The CDR3 nucleotides read TGCGCCAGCAGCTTGGAGGCGGGGGGGAACACTGAAGCTTTCTTT.

This clonotype was recorded many times. This chain uses TRBV6-5 with TRBJ2-5; possibly TRBD2 for D (5 bases). The V gene's germline CDR1 is MNHEY and CDR2 SVGAGI. This CDR3 has 15 amino acids. V lost 0 bases, J lost 7 bases, and 15 bases lay in between. The CDR3 DNA is TGTGCCAGCAGTTACTCGAGCCTCGGGAAGGGGACCCAGTACTTC. It is translated as CASSYSSLGKGTQYF.

This clonotype has a count of ten or more. This chain joins TRBV5-6 and TRBJ2-2, with D uncertain. The germline CDR1 and CDR2 sequences are SGHDT and YYEEEE. V was cut by 0 bases and J by 6 bases, with 3 bases left in between. This CDR3 comprises 12 residues. This CDR3 is CASSLGPGELFF. DNA for the CDR3: TGTGCCAGCAGCTTGGGCCCCGGGGAGCTGTTTTTT.

This clonotype was counted many times. The CDR3 loop reads CASSASSGGTDTQYF. The CDR3 DNA reads as TGCGCCAGCAGTGCGAGTAGCGGGGGTACAGATACGCAGTATTTT. This chain joins TRBV10-2 and TRBJ2-3; TRBD2 aligns across 9 bases. The CDR3 sequence is 15 residues long. Germline trimming cut 4 bases from V and 3 bases from J; bases unmatched to any gene: 5. Germline V CDR1 and CDR2: WSHSY, SAAADI.

This clonotype came up many times. This chain joins TRBV4-3 and TRBJ1-2; the D gene is possibly TRBD1 (6 bases). Looked up from germline, CDR1 is LGHNA and CDR2 is YSLEER. This CDR3 contains 16 residues. Trimming took 0 bases from V and 6 from J, leaving 17 bases between them. The CDR3 here is CASSQDTGAGYDGYTF. In nucleotides, the CDR3 is TGCGCCAGCAGCCAAGATACGGGGGCAGGTTATGATGGCTACACCTTC.

Ten or more counts support this clonotype. This chain uses TRBV20-1 with TRBJ1-5; TRBD1 aligns across 7 bases. CDR3 length equals 15 residues. The germline V gene has CDR1 DFQATT and CDR2 SNEGSKA (reference sequence). The ends lost 0 bases at V and 4 bases at J; junction bases unmatched: 6. The CDR3 DNA follows: TGCAGTGCTAGAGATCGCAGGGGGGGTAATCAGCCCCAGCATTTT. Translation: CSARDRRGGNQPQHF.

This clonotype was counted ten times or more. The V gene is TRBV7-2, the J gene TRBJ2-7; unclear D gene. Germline V gene sequence: CDR1 SGHTA, CDR2 FQGNSA. V lost 7 bases and J 1 base, leaving 14 bases between the germline ends. CDR3 size: 14 residues. The chain's CDR3 is CASTPFGLSYEQYF. In nucleotides, the CDR3 is TGTGCCAGCACCCCTTTCGGTTTGTCCTACGAGCAGTACTTC. Complete variable domain (other parts from reference TRBV7-2 and TRBJ2-7): GAGVSQSPSNKVTEKGKDVELRCDPISGHTALYWYRQSLGQGLEFLIYFQGNSAPDKSGLPSDRFSAERTGGSVSTLTIQRTQQEDSAVYLCASTPFGLSYEQYFGPGTRLTVT.